One sample yielded the 21 T cell receptor beta chains listed below, sequenced in a study of T-cell reconstitution after alpha-beta-depleted transplantation in children. The TCRbeta library incorporated unique molecular identifiers. TCRdb re-called the PCR reads with MiXCR, one entry per CDR3 protein. The sample includes about 220,000 distinct CDR3 sequences, around a sixth of them seen just once. This specimen was PBMCs, mostly from graft donor cells, taken 360 days after TCRalphabeta/CD19-depleted stem cell transplant. These receptors were taken from a male patient between 2 and 10 years old who had a stem cell transplant for acute lymphoblastic leukemia, so the T cells may come from the graft donor.

This clonotype has a handful of counts. This chain joins TRBV10-3 and TRBJ1-2; the D gene is possibly TRBD1 (6 bases). The germline V gene encodes CDR1 ENHRY and CDR2 SYGVKD. Trimming removed 4 bases at V and 3 bases at J, with 24 bases between. The CDR3 has 18 residues. CDR3 in DNA: TGTGCCATCAGTGTCAACAGGGTGTTTGCCCGCTTAGACTATGGCTACACCTTC. Amino acids: CAISVNRVFARLDYGYTF.

This clonotype occurred a few times. The V gene is TRBV12-3 or TRBV12-4, the J gene TRBJ1-2; D is perhaps TRBD1 (6 bases). The CDR3 is 12 residues long. Trimming removed 8 bases from V and 8 bases from J, with 15 bases in between. The chain's CDR3 is CASRTVTMGYTF. CDR3 in DNA: TGTGCCAGCCGGACAGTGACTATGGGCTACACCTTC.

The V and J genes are TRBV5-1 and TRBJ2-7; D tentatively reads TRBD1 or TRBD2 (5 bases each). The CDR3 loop spans 15 amino acids. Germline lookup yields CDR1 SGHRS and CDR2 YFSETQ. The germline V and J ends were trimmed by 4 bases and 3 bases, with 17 bases remaining between them. CDR3 region: CASSMTGTGNYEQYF. The CDR3 DNA is TGCGCCAGCAGCATGACCGGGACGGGTAACTACGAGCAGTACTTC.

CDR3 in amino acids: CSARDLGVGNQPQHF. In DNA, the CDR3 is TGCAGTGCTAGAGATTTGGGTGTAGGTAATCAGCCCCAGCATTTT. V and J are TRBV20-1 and TRBJ1-5; D gene uncertain. CDR3 length: 15 residues. The V gene's germline CDR1 is DFQATT and CDR2 SNEGSKA (reference sequence). V lost 0 bases and J lost 4, with 13 bases in between.

This clonotype was counted a single time. The chain uses TRBV7-2 and TRBJ2-1; the D gene is possibly TRBD2 (6 bases). V dropped 4 bases and J dropped 9 bases, with 16 bases sitting between them. This CDR3 has 14 residues. Germline V CDR1 and CDR2: SGHTA, FQGNSA. The CDR3 protein is CASSSEIPGLEQFF. CDR3 sequence (DNA): TGTGCCAGCAGCTCAGAAATTCCGGGACTTGAGCAGTTCTTC. The full variable domain, its missing parts supplied by reference TRBV7-2 and TRBJ2-1, is GAGVSQSPSNKVTEKGKDVELRCDPISGHTALYWYRQSLGQGLEFLIYFQGNSAPDKSGLPSDRFSAERTGGSVSTLTIQRTQQEDSAVYLCASSSEIPGLEQFFGPGTRLTVL.

The chain has TRBV5-1 and TRBJ1-1; D is possibly TRBD1 (5 bases). The CDR3 consists of 16 residues. V shed 5 bases and J shed 0 bases, with 17 bases lying between them. Per the germline V gene, CDR1 is SGHRS and CDR2 is YFSETQ. The CDR3 region is CASRIGGGTMNTEAFF. The CDR3 DNA sequence: TGCGCCAGCAGAATTGGGGGGGGAACCATGAACACTGAAGCTTTCTTT. The whole variable domain, filled in from reference TRBV5-1 and TRBJ1-1, reads KAGVTQTPRYLIKTRGQQVTLSCSPISGHRSVSWYQQTPGQGLQFLFEYFSETQRNKGNFPGRFSGRQFSNSRSEMNVSTLELGDSALYLCASRIGGGTMNTEAFFGQGTRLTVV.

This clonotype was detected a few times. V gene TRBV3-1 combines with J gene TRBJ2-3, with 7 bases lining up with TRBD1. CDR1 is LGHDT and CDR2 is YNNKEL in the germline V gene (reference sequence). J was trimmed by 11 bases and V by 5 bases; bases with no gene match: 7. The CDR3 runs to 12 residues. CDR3 sequence: CASSETGSLQYF. DNA for the CDR3: TGTGCCAGCAGCGAGACAGGGTCTTTGCAGTATTTT.

The chain employs TRBV7-2 and TRBJ2-7; D gene uncertain. The ends were cut back, 5 bases at V and 4 bases at J, with 9 bases in the middle. This CDR3 has 12 residues. Per germline, CDR1 SGHTA and CDR2 FQGNSA. The CDR3, as DNA: TGTGCCAGCAGCCGACGGAAGTACGAGCAGTACTTC. It yields the protein CASSRRKYEQYF.

This clonotype has only a few counts. The chain has TRBV25-1 and TRBJ2-3; D is undetermined. Germline CDR1 is MGHDK and CDR2 is SYGVNS. Trimming took 1 base from V and 6 from J, leaving 5 bases between them. This CDR3 has 12 amino acids. The CDR3 loop reads CASSEFGDTQYF. The CDR3 nucleotides are TGTGCCAGCAGTGAATTCGGGGATACGCAGTATTTT.

The chain uses TRBV10-3 and TRBJ1-2; D is uncertain. CDR3 size: 14 residues. Germline V gives CDR1 ENHRY, CDR2 SYGVKD. Trimming left V 2 bases short and J 2 bases short, with 9 bases between. CDR3 bases: TGTGCCATCAGTGAGGGGGAGGACAACTATGGCTACACCTTC. Translated: CAISEGEDNYGYTF.

The chain recombines TRBV7-9 with TRBJ2-7; TRBD2 might be the D (6 bases). The germline V gene has CDR1 SEHNR and CDR2 FQNEAQ (reference sequence). Trimming cost V 4 bases and J 4 bases, with 14 bases left between them. CDR3 length: 14 amino acids. CDR3 loop: CASSSYGRTYEQYF. CDR3 sequence (DNA): TGTGCCAGCAGCTCTTACGGGAGAACGTACGAGCAGTACTTC.

The rearrangement links TRBV10-3 to TRBJ2-7, with D possibly TRBD1 on 6 matching bases. The CDR3 spans 14 residues. Germline-derived CDR1 and CDR2 are ENHRY and SYGVKD. V shed 6 bases and J shed 0 bases, with 12 bases lying between them. The CDR3 coding sequence is TGTGCCATCAGGGACAGTGGGATCTCCTACGAGCAGTACTTC. Translated: CAIRDSGISYEQYF.

This clonotype showed up just a few times. The gene calls are TRBV5-1 and TRBJ1-2, with D tentatively TRBD1 (5 bases). V lost 4 bases to trimming and J lost 7 bases, with 20 bases between them. Germline assignment: CDR1 SGHRS and CDR2 YFSETQ. The CDR3 totals 15 residues. The CDR3 DNA is TGCGCCAGCAGCCCCCTGCAGGGCCCAGGCCGTGGCTACACCTTC. Protein product: CASSPLQGPGRGYTF.

J is TRBJ2-1 and V is TRBV4-1; no reliable D call. The CDR3 spans 15 residues. V was trimmed by 2 bases and J by 0 bases, leaving 8 bases between them. The germline V gene encodes CDR1 MGHRA and CDR2 YSYEKL. In DNA, the CDR3 is TGCGCCAGCAGCCAACTGACAAACTCCTACAATGAGCAGTTCTTC. This codes for CASSQLTNSYNEQFF.

The chain uses TRBV27 and TRBJ1-5; D is unclear. The germline V gene encodes CDR1 MNHEY and CDR2 SMNVEV (reference sequence). The CDR3 loop spans 13 amino acids. Trimming took 4 bases from V and 3 from J, leaving 7 bases between them. The CDR3 loop is CASSYGNNQPQHF. The CDR3 DNA sequence: TGTGCCAGCAGTTACGGGAACAATCAGCCCCAGCATTTT.

The chain carries TRBV20-1 and TRBJ2-1; D may be TRBD2 (5 bases). This CDR3 contains 15 residues. Germline CDR1 and CDR2: DFQATT and SNEGSKA (reference sequence). The V end was cut by 5 bases, the J end by 0 bases, with 14 bases between. Written as DNA, the CDR3 is TGCAGTGCTCGGGGAGCGGAGCACTCCTACAATGAGCAGTTCTTC. Residues: CSARGAEHSYNEQFF.

This clonotype was counted only a few times. The gene calls are TRBV27 and TRBJ2-1; 8 bases align to TRBD2. The CDR3 totals 15 residues. V trimming: 3 bases; J trimming: 4 bases; junction bases outside the gene matches: 5. The germline V gene has CDR1 MNHEY and CDR2 SMNVEV (reference sequence). The CDR3 sequence is CASSFMAGGYNEQFF. CDR3 in DNA: TGTGCCAGCAGTTTTATGGCGGGGGGTTACAATGAGCAGTTCTTC.

The chain has TRBV18 and TRBJ1-5; 10 nucleotides line up with TRBD1. The V segment lost 6 bases and the J segment 1 base; nucleotides outside the gene matches: 6. The CDR3 is 16 amino acids. Germline CDR1 is KGHSH and CDR2 is LQKENI. The CDR3 protein is CASSPGTGASNQPQHF. DNA for the CDR3: TGTGCCAGCTCCCCCGGGACAGGGGCGAGCAATCAGCCCCAGCATTTT.

The chain joins TRBV24-1 to TRBJ2-1; D is unclear. The CDR3 covers 12 residues. The V and J ends lost 2 bases and 10 bases respectively, with 8 bases between them. Germline-derived CDR1 and CDR2 are KGHDR and SFDVKD. The chain's CDR3 is CATSDSRAEQFF. The CDR3 bases are TGTGCCACCAGTGATTCCCGGGCCGAGCAGTTCTTC.

This sequence joins TRBV12-3 or TRBV12-4 and TRBJ1-2; the D is unclear. The CDR3 has 13 amino acids. V lost 6 bases and J lost 0, with 8 bases in between. In nucleotides, the CDR3 is TGTGCCAGCAGCCCGGACCCTAACTATGGCTACACCTTC. As protein: CASSPDPNYGYTF.

This clonotype was seen many times. V and J are TRBV20-1 and TRBJ1-1, with a weak D call TRBD1 (6 bases). V lost 3 bases, J lost 2 bases, and 13 bases lay in between. The length of the CDR3 is 14 residues. The germline gives CDR1 DFQATT, CDR2 SNEGSKA (reference sequence). The CDR3 here is CSARAGARNTEAFF. The CDR3 DNA sequence: TGCAGTGCTAGGGCGGGGGCCCGCAACACTGAAGCTTTCTTT.